The clone carrying this TCR beta chain came up many times. This sample was included in a study of neurological immune-mediated disorders. The cDNA was synthesized by means of template-switch 5'RACE, which was carried out with 10-nucleotide random UMIs. Via MiXCR, TCRdb re-called the 5' RACE reads, giving one row per CDR3 protein. The repertoire holds roughly 60,000 distinct CDR3 sequences, with roughly 4% as singletons. The CDR3 loop spans 14 amino acids. V was cut by 4 bases and J by 6 bases, with 18 bases left in between. Germline V lookup: CDR1 DFQATT, CDR2 SNEGSKA (reference sequence). The gene calls are TRBV20-1 and TRBJ1-1; tentative D call: TRBD1 (5 bases). This receptor was obtained from a woman in her forties or fifties with multiple sclerosis. The source material was PBMCs. CDR3 bases: TGCAGTGCTACCCGCGGGGCGAGGGATTCTGAAGCTTTCTTT. Its translation is CSATRGARDSEAFF.